This T cell receptor beta chain comes out of a study of blood T cell repertoires in COVID-19. Study-level information: The United States, Italy and Spain were the sources of the acute and convalescent COVID-19 samples. From T cells, B-cell-depleted T cells, or PBMCs came the material, which was cDNA or gDNA.

In the original workflow: For nucleated cells, counts were estimated from reference gene primer amplification. Using immunoSEQ multiplex PCR, the repertoire was profiled, and TCRdb retains in-frame clones only, with some absent. The DNA was the basis for D and trimming; V, J and clone size are from that table. Among about 300,000 clones, about 89% were seen once, and the ten largest hold 5% to 5.5%. The recovered donors of Cohort 3 showed two negative PCRs, clearance, or symptom resolution. The CDR3 totals 17 residues. V was shortened by 2 bases and J by 4 bases, with 17 bases between the two germline ends. Germline V CDR1 and CDR2: MNHEY, SVGEGT.

The sequencing sample was made of PBMCs or T cells enriched from blood (not recorded which). The source is a man aged 55-75 years who had recovered from COVID-19. This chain uses TRBV6-2 or TRBV6-3 with TRBJ2-2, with a tentative D call TRBD2 (5 bases). The CDR3 DNA reads as TGTGCCAGCAGTTACCCCCACGGGATACTACGCACCGGGGAGCTGTTTTTT. Encoded protein: CASSYPHGILRTGELFF.